One and the same sample provided the 18 T cell receptor beta chains below, sequenced in a study of cytomegalovirus exposure and HLA in healthy donors. PCR used 60 Vbeta primers and 13 Jbeta primers. Data came from immunoSEQ multiplex PCR; TCRdb stores just in-frame clones and leaves some out. The sample lists 150,000 or so clones; less than 80% were seen once. Sequenced input: PBMCs. The receptors come from a female donor in good health and CMV-seronegative.

The chain has TRBV18 and TRBJ2-3; 13 positions agree with TRBD2. The V segment lost 2 bases and the J segment 2 bases; nucleotides outside the gene matches: 10. The CDR3 loop spans 19 amino acids. Germline V lookup: CDR1 KGHSH, CDR2 LQKENI. DNA for the CDR3: TGTGCCAGCTCACCAGTAGGACTAGCGGGAGTTGGTAACACAGATACGCAGTATTTT. It yields the protein CASSPVGLAGVGNTDTQYF.

This sequence joins TRBV1 and TRBJ1-3; the listed D gene, TRBD1, was not tested against the DNA. TRBV1 is tagged as a pseudogene. This CDR3 has 13 residues. The CDR3 coding sequence is TGCACCAGCCTGGGGCGAACTGGAAACACCATATATTTT. Translated: CTSLGRTGNTIYF.

The rearrangement links TRBV6-5 to TRBJ1-1; tentative D call: TRBD1 (6 bases). Germline V lookup: CDR1 MNHEY, CDR2 SVGAGI. Deletions cut 0 bases from V and 5 bases from J, with 16 bases between. This CDR3 region has 16 residues. This CDR3 reads CASSYSLDREGTEAFF. The CDR3 DNA is TGTGCCAGCAGTTACTCTTTGGACAGAGAGGGGACTGAAGCTTTCTTT.

In its sample, this clone was seen a few times. V and J are TRBV23-1 and TRBJ1-2; D perhaps matches TRBD1 (6 bases). TRBV23-1 is noted as an ORF with a role that remains uncertain. The CDR3 consists of 13 residues. With 9 bases removed from V and 9 bases from J, the gap between germline ends came to 20 bases. The CDR3 sequence is CASTVWGHLSYTF. In DNA, the CDR3 is TGCGCCAGTACGGTGTGGGGACATTTGAGCTACACCTTC.

The chain employs TRBV19 and TRBJ2-3; D uncertain. V lost 5 bases and J 1 base, leaving 13 bases between the germline ends. CDR1 is LNHDA and CDR2 is SQIVND in the germline V gene (reference sequence). The length of the CDR3 is 15 residues. CDR3 sequence (DNA): TGTGCCAGTAGTTCGGTCACGCGAGGCACAGATACGCAGTATTTT. Its protein product is CASSSVTRGTDTQYF.

V and J are TRBV7-6 and TRBJ2-2; 8 nucleotides match TRBD1. The junction had 12 bases not matched to a gene; V was cut back by 2 bases and J by 4 bases. The V gene's germline CDR1 is SGHVS and CDR2 FNYEAQ. This CDR3 is built from 18 residues. This chain's CDR3 is CASSLRDRPPKGTGELFF. CDR3 in DNA: TGTGCCAGCAGCTTAAGGGACAGGCCCCCCAAGGGCACCGGGGAGCTGTTTTTT.

The rearrangement uses TRBV19 and TRBJ2-1; 15 bases are shared with TRBD2. Per the germline V gene, CDR1 is LNHDA and CDR2 is SQIVND (reference sequence). This CDR3 contains 16 residues. V gave up 6 bases and J gave up 0 bases; unmatched junction bases: 0. CDR3 in DNA: TGTGCCAGTAGGGGACTAGCGGGAGGCTCCTACAATGAGCAGTTCTTC. It encodes CASRGLAGGSYNEQFF. Full variable domain (outside the CDR3, taken from reference TRBV19 and TRBJ2-1): DGGITQSPKYLFRKEGQNVTLSCEQNLNHDAMYWYRQDPGQGLRLIYYSQIVNDFQKGDIAEGYSVSREKKESFPLTVTSAQKNPTAFYLCASRGLAGGSYNEQFFGPGTRLTVL.

The rearrangement uses TRBV7-2 and TRBJ2-2, with D perhaps matching TRBD2 (5 bases). The V end lost 2 bases, the J end lost 2 bases, and 21 bases lay between the germline ends. CDR1 SGHTA and CDR2 FQGNSA come from the germline V gene. The CDR3 runs to 19 residues. The CDR3 loop is CASSLQTILGGRNTGELFF. The CDR3 DNA reads as TGTGCCAGCAGCTTACAAACAATTCTAGGCGGGCGTAACACCGGGGAGCTGTTTTTT.

The chain is built from TRBV9 and TRBJ1-1; TRBD1 agrees at 7 bases. The germline V gene encodes CDR1 SGDLS and CDR2 YYNGEE. The CDR3 sequence is 18 residues long. The V gene end was trimmed by 4 bases and the J gene end by 5 bases; junction bases not matched to a gene: 20. The CDR3 bases are TGTGCCAGCAGCTCCCAGAGGGACAGACACCCCAATGGGACTGAAGCTTTCTTT. This encodes CASSSQRDRHPNGTEAFF.

This clone has just one count. Written as DNA, the CDR3 is TGCGCCAGCAGCTCGAGGGCTGGTACAGATACGCAGTATTTT. It encodes CASSSRAGTDTQYF. This chain links TRBV4-3 with TRBJ2-3; D possibly corresponds to TRBD2 (5 bases). The CDR3 has 14 residues. The germline CDR1 and CDR2 sequences are LGHNA and YSLEER. Trimming shortened V by 5 bases and J by 3 bases, and 12 bases separated the two germline ends.

This clone has more than one count but fewer than ten. The genes are TRBV19 and TRBJ1-1; 9 bases match TRBD1. The CDR3 runs to 16 residues. J was trimmed by 7 bases and V by 1 base; bases with no gene match: 10. Per germline, CDR1 LNHDA and CDR2 SQIVND (reference sequence). The CDR3 sequence: CASSIGGGQGFVEAFF. The CDR3 DNA reads as TGTGCCAGTAGTATAGGGGGAGGACAGGGGTTCGTTGAAGCTTTCTTT.

The J gene is TRBJ1-2, the V gene TRBV5-4; 9 bases match TRBD1. The V gene end was trimmed by 5 bases and the J gene end by 6 bases; junction bases not matched to a gene: 5. Germline V gives CDR1 SGHNT, CDR2 YYREEE (reference sequence). The CDR3 sequence is 13 residues long. Here the CDR3 DNA reads TGTGCCAGCAGTCTCGACAGGGGGAATGGCTACACCTTC. Translation gives CASSLDRGNGYTF. Together with reference TRBV5-4 and TRBJ1-2, the CDR3 gives the full variable domain: ETGVTQSPTHLIKTRGQQVTLRCSSQSGHNTVSWYQQALGQGPQFIFQYYREEENGRGNFPPRFSGLQFPNYSSELNVNALELDDSALYLCASSLDRGNGYTFGSGTRLTVV.

The chain couples TRBV30 to TRBJ2-2; 9 bases fit TRBD1. Per germline, CDR1 GTSNPN and CDR2 SVGIG (reference sequence). This CDR3 region has 15 residues. The chain's CDR3 is CAFRDRVLNTGELFF. CDR3 in DNA: TGTGCATTCCGGGACAGGGTTCTTAACACCGGGGAGCTGTTTTTT.

This clone appeared a few times. V gene TRBV19 combines with J gene TRBJ2-7; maybe TRBD1 (5 bases). V was cut by 3 bases and J by 5 bases, with 17 bases left in between. Germline CDR1 and CDR2: LNHDA and SQIVND (reference sequence). CDR3 length: 15 amino acids. For the CDR3, the DNA is TGTGCCAGTAGTATGGGGCAGGGTCTCCGGAACGAGCAGTACTTC. Encoded protein: CASSMGQGLRNEQYF.

This chain connects TRBV6-1 to TRBJ1-2, with D possibly TRBD1 on 5 matching bases. Germline V gene data show CDR1 as MNHNS and CDR2 as SASEGT. V dropped 8 bases and J dropped 3 bases, with 10 bases sitting between them. This CDR3 spans 12 amino acids. CDR3 region: CASWGRDYGYTF. Written as DNA, the CDR3 is TGTGCCAGCTGGGGCAGGGACTATGGCTACACCTTC.

This clone was seen just once. The CDR3 bases are TGTGCCAGCAGTTTATCCCAGGGCCCCTACAATGAGCAGTTCTTC. Translated: CASSLSQGPYNEQFF. The chain links TRBV28 to TRBJ2-1, with D perhaps TRBD1 (5 bases). Trimming removed 1 base at V and 2 bases at J, with 9 bases between. Germline values: CDR1 MDHEN, CDR2 SYDVKM. The CDR3 runs 15 residues.

The chain recombines TRBV7-6 with TRBJ2-2, with D possibly TRBD2 on 5 matching bases. The length of the CDR3 is 12 residues. Germline V gene sequence: CDR1 SGHVS, CDR2 FNYEAQ. V was clipped by 5 bases and J by 7 bases, with 8 bases between them. The CDR3 region is CASSPGYGELFF. The CDR3 DNA reads as TGTGCCAGCAGCCCGGGGTACGGGGAGCTGTTTTTT. Together with reference TRBV7-6 and TRBJ2-2, the CDR3 gives the full variable domain: GAGVSQSPRYKVTKRGQDVALRCDPISGHVSLYWYRQALGQGPEFLTYFNYEAQQDKSGLPNDRFSAERPEGSISTLTIQRTEQRDSAMYRCASSPGYGELFFGEGSRLTVL.

The V and J genes are TRBV5-1 and TRBJ2-2, with D perhaps TRBD2 (5 bases). CDR1 is SGHRS, CDR2 YFSETQ, per germline. Trimming left V 3 bases short and J 9 bases short, with 15 bases between. The CDR3 spans 14 residues. The CDR3 DNA follows: TGCGCCAGCAGCTCCCCCGGGCGGGCCCGGGAGCTGTTTTTT. Translated: CASSSPGRARELFF.